These T cell receptor beta chains were read from a single sample in a study of post-analysis software for immune sequencing data. MiXCR, run by TCRdb on the PCR reads, gives a single entry per CDR3 protein. The table has about 770,000 distinct CDR3 sequences, about 43% seen once; the top ten hold 4.9%. The source material was blood. The receptor set was obtained from a girl aged 10 to 17 with multiple sclerosis. Each CDR3 is given with its conserved first and last residue. A D gene is named only where the DNA matches it firmly. Clone size is given for some rows only: seen once, a few or many times, or a class if the clone is expanded.

v_call,d_call,cdr3_length,clone_size,j_call,cdr3_nt,cdr3_aa
TRBV20-1,TRBD2,14,NA,TRBJ2-3,TGCAGTGCTAGACGAGCGGGAGTCACAGATACGCAGTATTTT,CSARRAGVTDTQYF
TRBV6-5,TRBD2,14,NA,TRBJ2-7,TGTGCCAGCAGTTACAACCTAGCGGGATACGAGCAGTACTTC,CASSYNLAGYEQYF
TRBV27,NA,13,once,TRBJ1-5,TGTGCCAGCAGTTTATGGGGGACCCAGCCCCAGCATTTT,CASSLWGTQPQHF
TRBV7-3,TRBD2,15,few,TRBJ2-7,TGTGCCAGCAGCTCGGACGGGACTAGCGGGAGCGAGCAGTACTTC,CASSSDGTSGSEQYF
TRBV5-1,NA,17,NA,TRBJ2-4,TGCGCCAGCAGCTCCAGCCGGGCGGGCGTAGCCAAAAACATTCAGTACTTC,CASSSSRAGVAKNIQYF
TRBV7-8,TRBD2,15,few,TRBJ2-3,TGTGCCAGCAGCTTGTTGGGACTAGCAGGGGATACGCAGTATTTT,CASSLLGLAGDTQYF
TRBV5-1,NA,14,NA,TRBJ1-2,TGCGCCAGCAGCTTGGAAGGACAGCCTTATGGCTACACCTTC,CASSLEGQPYGYTF
TRBV7-8,TRBD2,16,NA,TRBJ2-3,TGTGCCAGCAGCCCAAGACTAGCGGAAGGGGCAGATACGCAGTATTTT,CASSPRLAEGADTQYF
TRBV20-1,TRBD2,12,NA,TRBJ2-7,TGCAGTGCTCAGCGGGAGGGGAACGAGCAGTACTTC,CSAQREGNEQYF
TRBV28,NA,15,NA,TRBJ2-3,TGTGCCACCTACCAGAGGTCTCGACGCACAGATACGCAGTATTTT,CATYQRSRRTDTQYF
TRBV10-3,NA,13,NA,TRBJ2-7,TGTGCCTACGCCGGGACCCCAACGTACGAGCAGTACTTC,CAYAGTPTYEQYF
TRBV2,NA,12,NA,TRBJ2-1,TGTGCCAGCAGACCGGGCTACAATGAGCAGTTCTTC,CASRPGYNEQFF
TRBV7-2,TRBD1,15,few,TRBJ2-1,TGTGCCAGCAGCTCGAGGGAGACAGGGGTCAATGAGCAGTTCTTC,CASSSRETGVNEQFF
TRBV10-3,TRBD2,20,few,TRBJ2-3,TGTGCCACCCAGGGCGGGGGGTCGGCTAGCGGGAGCCCCAGCACAGATACGCAGTATTTT,CATQGGGSASGSPSTDTQYF
TRBV5-1,TRBD2,15,NA,TRBJ2-1,TGCGCCAGCAGCCAAGCGGGAGGGTCCTACAATGAGCAGTTCTTC,CASSQAGGSYNEQFF
TRBV7-3,TRBD2,15,NA,TRBJ2-3,TGTGCCAGCAGCCCTAGCGGGATGAGCACAGATACGCAGTATTTT,CASSPSGMSTDTQYF
TRBV7-2,NA,16,NA,TRBJ2-7,TGTGCCAGCAGCTTAGTGGGACCAGTAGGGACCTACGAGCAGTACTTC,CASSLVGPVGTYEQYF
TRBV11-3,TRBD2,18,few,TRBJ2-1,TGTGCCAGCAGCCCACGACTAGCGGCCCAAATCTCCTACAATGAGCAGTTCTTC,CASSPRLAAQISYNEQFF
TRBV7-3,NA,13,NA,TRBJ2-2,TGTGCCAGCAGCGGGAAGAACACCGGGGAGCTGTTTTTT,CASSGKNTGELFF
TRBV3-1,NA,13,NA,TRBJ1-2,TGTGCCAGCAGCCAAGATCGGAGATATGGCTACACCTTC,CASSQDRRYGYTF
TRBV28,TRBD2,15,NA,TRBJ2-1,TGTGCCAGCACCGACACTAGCGGGAGCATTTTCGAGCAGTTCTTC,CASTDTSGSIFEQFF
TRBV7-2,TRBD2,13,NA,TRBJ2-7,TGTGCCAGCAGCATGACTAGCTCTCGGGAGCAGTACTTC,CASSMTSSREQYF
TRBV29-1,NA,12,NA,TRBJ1-1,TGCAGCGCCTCCCCAGTGAACACTGAAGCTTTCTTT,CSASPVNTEAFF
TRBV20-1,TRBD2,16,few,TRBJ2-1,TGCAGTGCCACTAGGTTTAGCGGGAGGTCCTACAATGAGCAGTTCTTC,CSATRFSGRSYNEQFF
TRBV6-6,TRBD2,15,few,TRBJ2-7,TGTGCCAGCACTATTGGACTAGCGGGGTTCTACGAGCAGTACTTC,CASTIGLAGFYEQYF
TRBV20-1,TRBD2,15,NA,TRBJ2-3,TGCAGTGCGTGGACTAGCGGGAGGGTGGCGGATACGCAGTATTTT,CSAWTSGRVADTQYF
TRBV10-3,NA,14,few,TRBJ2-5,TGTGCCATCAGACCGGGAGCCGGTGGGGAGACCCAGTACTTC,CAIRPGAGGETQYF
TRBV4-1,NA,14,few,TRBJ2-1,TGCGCCAGCAGCCTCACTAGTTTGGACAATGAGCAGTTCTTC,CASSLTSLDNEQFF
TRBV7-3,TRBD1,13,NA,TRBJ2-5,TGTGCCAGCAGCCGCGACAGGGTCGAGACCCAGTACTTC,CASSRDRVETQYF
TRBV12-5,TRBD1,17,NA,TRBJ2-1,TGTGCTAGTGGCTGGACAGGGGGCGGGAGCTCCTACAATGAGCAGTTCTTC,CASGWTGGGSSYNEQFF
TRBV6-5,NA,15,few,TRBJ2-2,TGTGCCAGCAGTCGCGGACTTCCGAACACCGGGGAGCTGTTTTTT,CASSRGLPNTGELFF
TRBV4-3,TRBD2,16,NA,TRBJ2-3,TGCGCCAGCAGCCCCGTGGTAGCGGGAGCGTTGGATACGCAGTATTTT,CASSPVVAGALDTQYF
TRBV6-2/TRBV6-3,NA,13,once,TRBJ1-1,TGTGCCAGCCTTGGGGGGGCGAACACTGAAGCTTTCTTT,CASLGGANTEAFF
TRBV12-3/TRBV12-4,NA,14,NA,TRBJ2-3,TGTGCCAGCAGTGGGGGGCATAGCACAGATACGCAGTATTTT,CASSGGHSTDTQYF
TRBV20-1,NA,13,many,TRBJ1-4,TGCAGTGCTAGTCGGCTGATTAATGAAAAACTGTTTTTT,CSASRLINEKLFF
TRBV11-3,NA,14,NA,TRBJ2-3,TGTGCCAGCAGCTTGGGCTACTGGGAGGAGATACAGTATTTT,CASSLGYWEEIQYF
TRBV29-1,TRBD1,16,few,TRBJ2-1,TGCAGCGTTGTGGGGACAGCCGATTTTATTTACAATGAGCAGTTCTTC,CSVVGTADFIYNEQFF
TRBV6-2/TRBV6-3,NA,16,NA,TRBJ2-7,TGTGCCAGCAGCCAGAGCAGGGGTCCTGGCTCCTACGAGCAGTACTTC,CASSQSRGPGSYEQYF
TRBV6-2/TRBV6-3,NA,16,NA,TRBJ1-1,TGTGCCAGCAGACATACACGGGACACTAGGAACACTGAAGCTTTCTTT,CASRHTRDTRNTEAFF
TRBV20-1,NA,14,few,TRBJ2-4,TGCAGTGCCCCCGAATGGGCTACCCGACGAGGGCAGTACTTC,CSAPEWATRRGQYF
TRBV20-1,TRBD2,14,NA,TRBJ2-7,TGCAGTGCTAGGGGGACAGCGGGAGGTAGCGAGCAGTACTTC,CSARGTAGGSEQYF
TRBV4-3,TRBD1,21,NA,TRBJ1-6,TGCGCCAGCAGCCAAGATAGAGGTCACAGGGGGTTAAGCTCCTATAATTCACCCCTCCACTTT,CASSQDRGHRGLSSYNSPLHF
TRBV12-3/TRBV12-4,NA,17,NA,TRBJ1-5,TGTGCCAGCACCTTGGAGCGGGGGGAAGGAGTCAATCAGCCCCAGCATTTT,CASTLERGEGVNQPQHF
TRBV12-3/TRBV12-4,NA,14,NA,TRBJ2-1,TGTGCCAGCAGTTCAGGGGGGACCTCGAATGAGCAGTTCTTC,CASSSGGTSNEQFF
TRBV5-1,NA,12,few,TRBJ2-7,TGCGCCAGCAGCTTGCTTCCCCACGAGCAGTACTTC,CASSLLPHEQYF
TRBV6-5,NA,14,NA,TRBJ2-4,TGTGCCACTTACTCCGATCTAGCCAAAAACATTCAGTACTTC,CATYSDLAKNIQYF
TRBV20-1,TRBD2,19,NA,TRBJ2-6,TGCAGTGCTAGAGATGGTCGGCTAGCGGGAGTGTCTGGGGCCAACGCCCTGACTTTC,CSARDGRLAGVSGANALTF
TRBV5-6,TRBD1,13,NA,TRBJ1-2,TGTGCCAGCAGCGGAGGGACAGGTTATGGCTACACCTTC,CASSGGTGYGYTF
TRBV9,NA,14,NA,TRBJ2-7,TGTGCCAGCAGCGTCCAGACAGCCCCCTACGAGCAGTACTTC,CASSVQTAPYEQYF